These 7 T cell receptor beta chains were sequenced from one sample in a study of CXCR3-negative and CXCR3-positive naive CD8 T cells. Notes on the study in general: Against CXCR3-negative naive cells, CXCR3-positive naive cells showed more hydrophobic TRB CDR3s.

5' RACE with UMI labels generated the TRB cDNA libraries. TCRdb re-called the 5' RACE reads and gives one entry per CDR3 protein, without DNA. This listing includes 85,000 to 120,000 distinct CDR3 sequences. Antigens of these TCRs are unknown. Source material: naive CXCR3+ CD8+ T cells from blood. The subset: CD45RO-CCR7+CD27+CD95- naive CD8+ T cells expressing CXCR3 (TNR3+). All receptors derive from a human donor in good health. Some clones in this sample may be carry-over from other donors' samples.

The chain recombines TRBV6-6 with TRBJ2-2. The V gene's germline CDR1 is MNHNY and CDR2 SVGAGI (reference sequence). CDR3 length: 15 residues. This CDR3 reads CASSYQTVQTGELFF.

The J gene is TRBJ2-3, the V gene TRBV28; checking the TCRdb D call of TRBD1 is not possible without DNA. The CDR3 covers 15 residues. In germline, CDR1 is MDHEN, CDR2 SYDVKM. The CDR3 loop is CASSARDRALDTQYF.

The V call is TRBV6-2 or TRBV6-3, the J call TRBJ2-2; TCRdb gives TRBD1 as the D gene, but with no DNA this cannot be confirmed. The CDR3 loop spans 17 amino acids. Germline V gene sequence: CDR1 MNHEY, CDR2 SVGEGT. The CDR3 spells CASSYSGDRPDTGELFF.

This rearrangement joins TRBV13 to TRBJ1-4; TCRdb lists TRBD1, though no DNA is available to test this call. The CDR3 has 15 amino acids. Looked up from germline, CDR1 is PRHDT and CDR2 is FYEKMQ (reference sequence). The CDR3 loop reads CASSPRDGDGEKLFF.

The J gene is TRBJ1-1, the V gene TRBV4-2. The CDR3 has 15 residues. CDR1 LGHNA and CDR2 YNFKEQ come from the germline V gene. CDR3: CASSLIGHTNTEAFF.

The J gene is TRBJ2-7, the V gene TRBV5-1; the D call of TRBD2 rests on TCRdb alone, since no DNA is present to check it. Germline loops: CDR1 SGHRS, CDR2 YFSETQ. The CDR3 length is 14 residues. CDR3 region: CASSERDKLYEQYF.

CDR3 residues: CASSVDETQYF. The V gene is TRBV9, the J gene TRBJ2-5. Germline-derived CDR1 and CDR2 are SGDLS and YYNGEE. The CDR3 totals 11 residues. Full variable domain (remainder filled in from reference TRBV9 and TRBJ2-5): DSGVTQTPKHLITATGQRVTLRCSPRSGDLSVYWYQQSLDQGLQFLIQYYNGEERAKGNILERFSAQQFPDLHSELNLSSLELGDSALYFCASSVDETQYFGPGTRLLVL.